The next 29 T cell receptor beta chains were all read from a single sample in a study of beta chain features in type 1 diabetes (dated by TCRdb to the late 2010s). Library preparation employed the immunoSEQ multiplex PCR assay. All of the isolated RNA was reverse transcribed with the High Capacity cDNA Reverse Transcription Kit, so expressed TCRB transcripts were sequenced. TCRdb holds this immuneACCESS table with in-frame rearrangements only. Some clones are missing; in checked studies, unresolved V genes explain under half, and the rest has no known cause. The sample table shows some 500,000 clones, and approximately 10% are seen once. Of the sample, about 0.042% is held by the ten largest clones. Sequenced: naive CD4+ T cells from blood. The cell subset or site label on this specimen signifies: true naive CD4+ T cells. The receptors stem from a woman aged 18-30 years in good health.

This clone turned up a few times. CDR3 sequence (DNA): TGCGCCAGCAGCCAAGACCTACTGGGATATGGCTACACCTTC. Encoded protein: CASSQDLLGYGYTF. The chain combines TRBV4-3 with TRBJ1-2, with D hard to call. CDR1 LGHNA and CDR2 YSLEER come from the germline V gene. V lost 0 bases, J lost 5 bases, and 10 bases lay in between. The CDR3 has 14 amino acids.

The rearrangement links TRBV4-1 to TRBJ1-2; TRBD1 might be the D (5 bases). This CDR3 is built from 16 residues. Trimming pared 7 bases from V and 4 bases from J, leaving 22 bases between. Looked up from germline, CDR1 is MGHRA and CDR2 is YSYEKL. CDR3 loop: CASTPPLGSRGYGYTF. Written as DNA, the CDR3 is TGCGCCAGCACCCCACCTCTCGGGAGTAGGGGCTATGGCTACACCTTC.

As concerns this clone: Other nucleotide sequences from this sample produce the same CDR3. CDR3 nucleotides: TGTGCCAGCAGCGTAGGGAGCGGGAGTCCCTACGAGCAGTACTTC. The encoded protein is CASSVGSGSPYEQYF. The J gene is TRBJ2-7, the V gene TRBV9; 8 bases fit TRBD2. Germline V gene data show CDR1 as SGDLS and CDR2 as YYNGEE. The CDR3 spans 15 residues. The V segment lost 0 bases and the J segment 2 bases; nucleotides outside the gene matches: 4.

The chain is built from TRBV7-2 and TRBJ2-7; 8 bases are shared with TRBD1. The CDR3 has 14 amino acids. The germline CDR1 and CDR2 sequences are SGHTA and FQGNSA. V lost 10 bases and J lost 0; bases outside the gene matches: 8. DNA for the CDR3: TGTGCCACCAGGACAGGGCTGAGCTCCTACGAGCAGTACTTC. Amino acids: CATRTGLSSYEQYF.

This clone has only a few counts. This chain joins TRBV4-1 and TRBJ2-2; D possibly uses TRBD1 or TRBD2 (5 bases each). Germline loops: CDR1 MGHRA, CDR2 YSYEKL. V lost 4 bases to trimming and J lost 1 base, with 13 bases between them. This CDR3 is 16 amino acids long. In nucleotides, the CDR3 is TGCGCCAGCAGCCGAAACGGGACGGTGAACACCGGGGAGCTGTTTTTT. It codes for CASSRNGTVNTGELFF.

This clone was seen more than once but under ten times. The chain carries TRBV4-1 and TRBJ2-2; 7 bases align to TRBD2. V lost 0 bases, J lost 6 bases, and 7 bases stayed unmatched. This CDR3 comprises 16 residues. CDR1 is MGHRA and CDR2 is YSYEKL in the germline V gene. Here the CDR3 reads CASSQEGLRFSGELFF. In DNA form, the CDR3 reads TGCGCCAGCAGCCAAGAGGGACTAAGGTTCTCCGGGGAGCTGTTTTTT.

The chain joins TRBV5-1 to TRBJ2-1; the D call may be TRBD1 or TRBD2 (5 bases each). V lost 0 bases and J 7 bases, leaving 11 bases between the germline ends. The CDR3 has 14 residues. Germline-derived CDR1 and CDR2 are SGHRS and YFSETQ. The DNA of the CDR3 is TGCGCCAGCAGCTTGGTGGCAGGGACGAATGAGCAGTTCTTC. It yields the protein CASSLVAGTNEQFF.

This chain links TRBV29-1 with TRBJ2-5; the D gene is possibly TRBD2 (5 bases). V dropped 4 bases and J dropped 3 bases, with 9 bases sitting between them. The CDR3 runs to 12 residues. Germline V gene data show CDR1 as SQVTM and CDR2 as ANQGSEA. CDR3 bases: TGCAGCGTTGTTTCCGGGGAAGAGACCCAGTACTTC. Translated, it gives CSVVSGEETQYF. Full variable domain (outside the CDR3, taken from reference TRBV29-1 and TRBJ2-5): SAVISQKPSRDICQRGTSLTIQCQVDSQVTMMFWYRQQPGQSLTLIATANQGSEATYESGFVIDKFPISRPNLTFSTLTVSNMSPEDSSIYLCSVVSGEETQYFGPGTRLLVL.

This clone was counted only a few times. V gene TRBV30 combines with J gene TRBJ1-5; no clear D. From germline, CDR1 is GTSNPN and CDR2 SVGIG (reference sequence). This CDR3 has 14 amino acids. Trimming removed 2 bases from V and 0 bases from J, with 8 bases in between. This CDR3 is CAWSREYSNQPQHF. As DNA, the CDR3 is TGTGCCTGGAGTAGGGAATATAGCAATCAGCCCCAGCATTTT.

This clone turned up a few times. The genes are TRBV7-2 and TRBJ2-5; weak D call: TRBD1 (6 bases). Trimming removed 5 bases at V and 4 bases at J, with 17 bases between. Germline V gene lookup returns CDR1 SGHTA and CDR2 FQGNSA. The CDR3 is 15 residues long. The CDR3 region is CASSTSSRGIETQYF. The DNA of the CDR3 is TGTGCCAGCAGCACTTCCTCGAGGGGGATAGAGACCCAGTACTTC. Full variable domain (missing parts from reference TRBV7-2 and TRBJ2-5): GAGVSQSPSNKVTEKGKDVELRCDPISGHTALYWYRQSLGQGLEFLIYFQGNSAPDKSGLPSDRFSAERTGGSVSTLTIQRTQQEDSAVYLCASSTSSRGIETQYFGPGTRLLVL.

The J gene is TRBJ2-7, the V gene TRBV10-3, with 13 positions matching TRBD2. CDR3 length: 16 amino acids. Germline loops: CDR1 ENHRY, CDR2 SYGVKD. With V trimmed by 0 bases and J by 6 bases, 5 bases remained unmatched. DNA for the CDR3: TGTGCCATCAGTGAGTCCTGGACTAGCGGGAGAGGCGAGCAGTACTTC. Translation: CAISESWTSGRGEQYF.

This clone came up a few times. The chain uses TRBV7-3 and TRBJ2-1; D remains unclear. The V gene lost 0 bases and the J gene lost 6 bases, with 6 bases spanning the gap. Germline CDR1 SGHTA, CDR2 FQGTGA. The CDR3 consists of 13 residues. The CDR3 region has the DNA TGTGCCAGCAGCTTAACTCGAAGCAATGAGCAGTTCTTC. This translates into CASSLTRSNEQFF.

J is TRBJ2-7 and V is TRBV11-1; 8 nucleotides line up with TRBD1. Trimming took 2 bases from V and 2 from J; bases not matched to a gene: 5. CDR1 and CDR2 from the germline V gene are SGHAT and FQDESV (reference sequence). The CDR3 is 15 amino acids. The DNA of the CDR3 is TGTGCCAGCAGCTTAAAAGAGACAGGGGCCTACGAGCAGTACGTC. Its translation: CASSLKETGAYEQYV.

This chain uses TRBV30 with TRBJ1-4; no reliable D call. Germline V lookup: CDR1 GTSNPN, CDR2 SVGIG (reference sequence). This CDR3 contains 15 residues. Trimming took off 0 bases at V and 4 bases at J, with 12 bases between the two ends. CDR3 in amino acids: CAWSVSGLSNEKLFF. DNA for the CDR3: TGTGCCTGGAGTGTATCAGGACTGAGTAATGAAAAACTGTTTTTT.

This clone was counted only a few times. Here the CDR3 DNA reads TGTGCCAGCAGCCAAATGGTTGACCCTCTGGAGACCCAGTACTTC. Encoded protein: CASSQMVDPLETQYF. This chain connects TRBV4-2 to TRBJ2-5; D gene unclear. This CDR3 comprises 15 residues. Trimming cost V 2 bases and J 5 bases, with 15 bases left between them. CDR1 and CDR2 (germline): LGHNA, YNFKEQ.

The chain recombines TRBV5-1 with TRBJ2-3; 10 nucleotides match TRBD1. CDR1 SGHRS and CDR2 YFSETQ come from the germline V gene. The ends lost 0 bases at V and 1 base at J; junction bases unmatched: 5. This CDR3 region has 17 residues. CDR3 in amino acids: CASSLALGTGGTDTQYF. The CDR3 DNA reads TGCGCCAGCAGCTTGGCCTTGGGGACAGGGGGCACAGATACGCAGTATTTT.

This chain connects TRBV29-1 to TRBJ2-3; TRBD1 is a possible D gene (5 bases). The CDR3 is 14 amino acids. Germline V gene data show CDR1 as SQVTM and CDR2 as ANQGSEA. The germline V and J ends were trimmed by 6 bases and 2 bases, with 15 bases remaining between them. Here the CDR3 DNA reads TGCAGCGTGAGCCAGGGTGTTTTCACAGATACGCAGTATTTT. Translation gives CSVSQGVFTDTQYF.

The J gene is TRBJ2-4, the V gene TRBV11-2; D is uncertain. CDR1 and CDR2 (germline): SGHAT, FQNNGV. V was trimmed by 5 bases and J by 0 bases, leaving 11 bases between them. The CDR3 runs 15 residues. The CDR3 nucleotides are TGTGCCAGCAGCGCACCGGGCTTAGCCAAAAACATTCAGTACTTC. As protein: CASSAPGLAKNIQYF.

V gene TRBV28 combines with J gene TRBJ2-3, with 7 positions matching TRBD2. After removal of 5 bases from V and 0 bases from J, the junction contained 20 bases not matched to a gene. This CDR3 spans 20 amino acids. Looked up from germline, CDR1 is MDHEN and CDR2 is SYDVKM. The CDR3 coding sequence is TGTGCCAGCAGTGTCGGACCGCGCAGCGGGATAAGATCTAGCACAGATACGCAGTATTTT. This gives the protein CASSVGPRSGIRSSTDTQYF.

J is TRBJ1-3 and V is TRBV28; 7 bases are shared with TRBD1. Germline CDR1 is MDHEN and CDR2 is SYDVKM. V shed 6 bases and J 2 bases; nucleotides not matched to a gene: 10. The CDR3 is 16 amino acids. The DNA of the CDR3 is TGTGCCAGCAGGGCCGGGACAGTGGCCGCTGGAAACACCATATATTTT. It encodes CASRAGTVAAGNTIYF.

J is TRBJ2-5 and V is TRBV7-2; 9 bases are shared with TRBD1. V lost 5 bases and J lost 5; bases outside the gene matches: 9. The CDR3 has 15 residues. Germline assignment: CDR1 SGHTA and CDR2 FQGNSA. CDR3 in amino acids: CASSIQQGAQETQYF. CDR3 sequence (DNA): TGTGCCAGCAGCATTCAACAGGGGGCGCAGGAGACCCAGTACTTC.

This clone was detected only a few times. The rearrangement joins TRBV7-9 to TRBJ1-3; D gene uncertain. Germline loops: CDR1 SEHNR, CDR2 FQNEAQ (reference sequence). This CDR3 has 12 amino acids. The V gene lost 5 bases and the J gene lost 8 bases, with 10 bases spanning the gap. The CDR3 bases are TGTGCCAGCAGCAACAAAGGTGACACCATATATTTT. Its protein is CASSNKGDTIYF.

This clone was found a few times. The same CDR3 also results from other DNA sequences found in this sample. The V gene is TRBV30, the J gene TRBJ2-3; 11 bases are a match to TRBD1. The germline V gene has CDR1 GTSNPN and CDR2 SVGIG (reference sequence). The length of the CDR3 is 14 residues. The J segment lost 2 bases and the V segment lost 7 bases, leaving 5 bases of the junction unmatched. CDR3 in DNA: TGTGCCTCGGACAGGGGGCGGAACACAGATACGCAGTATTTT. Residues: CASDRGRNTDTQYF.

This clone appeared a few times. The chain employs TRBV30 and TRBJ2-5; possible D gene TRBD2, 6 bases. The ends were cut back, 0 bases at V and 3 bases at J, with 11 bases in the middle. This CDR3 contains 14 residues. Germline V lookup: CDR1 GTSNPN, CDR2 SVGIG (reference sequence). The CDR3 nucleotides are TGTGCCTGGAGTGTCCAGCGGGTAGAAGAGACCCAGTACTTC. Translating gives CAWSVQRVEETQYF.

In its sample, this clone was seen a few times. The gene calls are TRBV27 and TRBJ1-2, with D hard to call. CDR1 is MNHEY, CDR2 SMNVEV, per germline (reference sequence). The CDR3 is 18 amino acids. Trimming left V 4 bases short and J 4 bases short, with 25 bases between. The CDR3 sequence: CASSYWGSSRSLTYGYTF. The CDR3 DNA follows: TGTGCCAGCAGTTATTGGGGTTCCAGCCGCTCCCTTACCTATGGCTACACCTTC.

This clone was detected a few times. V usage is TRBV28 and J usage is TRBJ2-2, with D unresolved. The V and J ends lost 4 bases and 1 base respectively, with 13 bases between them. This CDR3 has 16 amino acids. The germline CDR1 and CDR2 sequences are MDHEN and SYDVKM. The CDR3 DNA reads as TGTGCCAGCAGTTCGCCCCTGACACGGAACACCGGGGAGCTGTTTTTT. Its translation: CASSSPLTRNTGELFF.

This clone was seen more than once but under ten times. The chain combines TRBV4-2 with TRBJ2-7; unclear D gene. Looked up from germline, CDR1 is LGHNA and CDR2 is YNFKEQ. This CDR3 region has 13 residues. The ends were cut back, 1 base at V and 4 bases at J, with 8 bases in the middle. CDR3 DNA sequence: TGTGCCAGCAGCCAAGGGCTGGGGTACGAGCAGTACGTC. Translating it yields CASSQGLGYEQYV.

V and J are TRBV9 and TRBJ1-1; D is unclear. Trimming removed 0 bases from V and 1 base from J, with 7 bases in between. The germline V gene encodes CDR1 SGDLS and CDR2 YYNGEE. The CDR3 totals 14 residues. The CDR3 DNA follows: TGTGCCAGCAGCGTAGCTACAAGGAACACTGAAGCTTTCTTT. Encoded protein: CASSVATRNTEAFF.

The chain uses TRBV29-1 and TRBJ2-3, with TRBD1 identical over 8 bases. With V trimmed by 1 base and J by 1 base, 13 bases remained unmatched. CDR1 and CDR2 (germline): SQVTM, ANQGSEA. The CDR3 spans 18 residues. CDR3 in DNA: TGCAGCGTTGAAGGGTTACGCAGGGGGCTCTTTCGCACAGATACGCAGTATTTT. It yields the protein CSVEGLRRGLFRTDTQYF.